This TCR beta chain derives from a study of T cells after yellow fever vaccination (dated by TCRdb to between 2018 and 2020). Looking at the study overall: Libraries from fractions with low cell numbers were prepared with the SMART-Seq v4 Ultra Low Input RNA kit. To track T-cell clones before and after primary and booster YFV17D yellow fever vaccination, bulk TCR alpha and beta repertoires were sequenced longitudinally. Blood was drawn at multiple timepoints before and after primary and secondary immunization, with bulk PBMC replicates and cell subsets isolated. The cohort comprised two healthy male donors, one aged 18 to 29 and one aged 30 to 40 years. What the work shows at the level of the full study, not this receptor alone: FACS-sorted repertoires could contain abundant contaminating clonotypes from the bulk population, so computational filtering was required. After the booster, most of the clones that had expanded following primary vaccination were detected again (roughly 96% of CD4 and 85% to 90% of CD8), which suggests that memory was broadly maintained. Compared with the primary T-cell response, the secondary T-cell response was weaker but faster, peaking on day 5 rather than day 15. Because only a couple of donors were included in the study, the extent to which the findings can be generalized is limited. A small fraction of clonotypes appeared in both the CD4 and CD8 compartments, likely as a result of convergent recombination.

The germline V end is reduced by 4 bases and the J end by 2 bases; junction bases left unmatched: 5. The CDR3 measures 14 amino acids from cysteine to phenylalanine. Only the CDR3 DNA is retained, 42 bases long and in frame from the first base. Reading the germline V gene gives CDR1 LGHNA and CDR2 YNFKEQ. This clonotype was counted between two and nine times. Its recognized antigen is unknown. Qualities for individual bases were not recorded, and no much larger clone is one base off. The treatment or condition tag for this specimen amounts to: live attenuated yellow fever vaccine strain. At every blood-draw timepoint, two biological replicates of bulk PBMCs were collected. A standard Ficoll-Paque protocol was used to isolate PBMCs from peripheral blood. TriZol was used to extract RNA from bulk PBMCs, CD4 and CD8 fractions, and dextramer-positive and dextramer-negative fractions. TCR cDNA was made using 5'RACE template switching, a step that added a universal primer site and unique molecular identifiers. Priming of cDNA synthesis was performed from both the TCR alpha and TCR beta constant segments. Library amplification involved two PCR steps, and the second step added sample barcodes and sequencing adapters. Sequencing of libraries was done on Illumina HiSeq 2500 (2x100 bp) or NovaSeq (2x150 bp). The published analysis was carried out like this. MIGEC handled demultiplexing of reads and collapsing into UMI consensus sequences, while MiXCR performed V(D)J alignment. Using edgeR on replicate PBMC samples, clonotypes were called vaccine-responding if FDR was below 0.01 and the log2 fold change was above 5 up to day 15. CD4 or CD8 identity was assigned to each bulk clonotype according to whether the clonotype was present at higher abundance in the sequenced CD4 repertoire or the sequenced CD8 repertoire. TCRdb ran its own pipeline on the public reads, namely fastp trimming at Q25 and MiXCR clone calling, and kept in-frame beta chains. Rows are unified per CDR3 protein, each entry keeping the most common DNA and genes. It is TCRdb's table, rather than the study itself, that gives the V and J calls and clone size. Within this sample are fewer than 450,000 distinct CDR3 sequences, with roughly 8.6% of them counted one time only. The ten largest clones take up under 20% of the sample.

Sequencing used PBMCs, obtained more than 40 days after the first yellow fever vaccination. The rearranged segments are TRBV4-2 and TRBJ2-7; TRBD2 matches 7 bases in the middle. The sequence derives from a man between 18 and 35 years old who received the YFV17D yellow fever vaccine. Read as DNA, the sequence is TGTGCCAGCAGCCCTAACCGGGGGGCCTACGAGCAGTACTTC. Its protein is CASSPNRGAYEQYF.